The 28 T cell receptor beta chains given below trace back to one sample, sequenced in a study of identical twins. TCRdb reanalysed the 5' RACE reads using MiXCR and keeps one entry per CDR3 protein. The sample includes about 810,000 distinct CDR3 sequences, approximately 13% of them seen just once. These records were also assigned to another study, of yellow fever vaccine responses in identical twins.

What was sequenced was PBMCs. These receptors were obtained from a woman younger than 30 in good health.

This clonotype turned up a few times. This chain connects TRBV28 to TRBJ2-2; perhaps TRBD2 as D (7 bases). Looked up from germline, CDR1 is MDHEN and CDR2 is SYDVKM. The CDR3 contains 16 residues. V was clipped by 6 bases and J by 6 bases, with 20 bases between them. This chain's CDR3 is CASSPGGIRGSGELFF. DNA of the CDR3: TGTGCCAGCAGCCCCGGGGGGATCAGGGGTTCCGGGGAGCTGTTTTTT.

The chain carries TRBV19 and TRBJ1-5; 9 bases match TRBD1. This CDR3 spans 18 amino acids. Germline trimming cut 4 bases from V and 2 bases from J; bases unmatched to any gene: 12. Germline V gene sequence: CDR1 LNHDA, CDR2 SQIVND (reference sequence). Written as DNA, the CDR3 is TGTGCCAGTAGTAACCCTGGGGACAGGGCGAGGGGCAATCAGCCCCAGCATTTT. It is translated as CASSNPGDRARGNQPQHF.

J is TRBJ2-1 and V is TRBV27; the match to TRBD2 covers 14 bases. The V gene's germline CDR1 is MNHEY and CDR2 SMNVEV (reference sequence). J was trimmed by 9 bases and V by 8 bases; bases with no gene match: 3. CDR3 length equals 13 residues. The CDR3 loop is CASRLAGGREQFF. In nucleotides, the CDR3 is TGTGCCAGCCGACTAGCGGGAGGGCGTGAGCAGTTCTTC.

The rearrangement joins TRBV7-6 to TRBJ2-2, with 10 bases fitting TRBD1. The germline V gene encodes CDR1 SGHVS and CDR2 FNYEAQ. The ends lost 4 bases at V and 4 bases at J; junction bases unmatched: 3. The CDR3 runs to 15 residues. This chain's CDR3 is CASSSGTGATGELFF. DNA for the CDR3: TGTGCCAGCAGCTCCGGGACAGGGGCCACCGGGGAGCTGTTTTTT.

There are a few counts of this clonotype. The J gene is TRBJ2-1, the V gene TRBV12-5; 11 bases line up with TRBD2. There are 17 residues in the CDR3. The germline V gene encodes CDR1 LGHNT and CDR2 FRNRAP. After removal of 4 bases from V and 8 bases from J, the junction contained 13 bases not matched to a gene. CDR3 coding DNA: TGTGCTAGTGGTTCCCAATCTAGCGGGAGGATCTTCGATGAGCAGTTCTTC. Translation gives CASGSQSSGRIFDEQFF. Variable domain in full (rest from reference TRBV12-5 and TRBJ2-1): DARVTQTPRHKVTEMGQEVTMRCQPILGHNTVFWYRQTMMQGLELLAYFRNRAPLDDSGMPKDRFSAEMPDATLATLKIQPSEPRDSAVYFCASGSQSSGRIFDEQFFGPGTRLTVL.

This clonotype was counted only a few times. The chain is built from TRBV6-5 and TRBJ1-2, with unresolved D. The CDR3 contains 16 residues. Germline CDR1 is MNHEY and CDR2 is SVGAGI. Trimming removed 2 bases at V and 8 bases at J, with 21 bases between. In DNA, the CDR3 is TGTGCCAGCAGTTACGACTCTGTCCCACCCAGAGGAGGCTACACCTTC. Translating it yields CASSYDSVPPRGGYTF.

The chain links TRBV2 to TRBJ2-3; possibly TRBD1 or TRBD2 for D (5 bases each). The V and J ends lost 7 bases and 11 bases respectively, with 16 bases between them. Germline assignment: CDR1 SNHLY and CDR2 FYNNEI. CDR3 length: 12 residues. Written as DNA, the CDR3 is TGTGCCAGCAATTTTGGGACCGAATTGCAGTATTTT. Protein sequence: CASNFGTELQYF.

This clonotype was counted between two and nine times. CDR3 nucleotide sequence: TGTGCCAGCAGCTTTGGAACCCAGGGGGCGACCGGGGAGCTGTTTTTT. This gives the protein CASSFGTQGATGELFF. The V gene is TRBV6-1, the J gene TRBJ2-2; 8 positions match TRBD1. Per the germline V gene, CDR1 is MNHNS and CDR2 is SASEGT. J gave up 5 bases and V 6 bases, and 11 bases lay outside the gene matches. The CDR3 has 16 amino acids.

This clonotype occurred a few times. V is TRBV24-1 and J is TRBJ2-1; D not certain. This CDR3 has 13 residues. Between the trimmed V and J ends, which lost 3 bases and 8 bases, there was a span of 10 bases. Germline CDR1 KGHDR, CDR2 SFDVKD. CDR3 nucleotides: TGTGCCACCAGTGATCTCAGGCGCCATGAGCAGTTCTTC. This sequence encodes CATSDLRRHEQFF.

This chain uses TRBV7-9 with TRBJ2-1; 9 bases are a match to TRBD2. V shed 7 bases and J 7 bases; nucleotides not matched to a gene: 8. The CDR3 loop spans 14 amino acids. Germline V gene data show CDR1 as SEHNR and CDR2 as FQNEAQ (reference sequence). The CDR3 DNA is TGTGCCAGCAAGGGACTAGCAGGGCGGAATGAGCAGTTCTTC. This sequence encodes CASKGLAGRNEQFF.

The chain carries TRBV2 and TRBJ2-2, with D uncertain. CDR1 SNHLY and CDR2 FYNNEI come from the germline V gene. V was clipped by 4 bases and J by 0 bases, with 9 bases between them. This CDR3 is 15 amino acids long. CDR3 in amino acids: CASSAVGANTGELFF. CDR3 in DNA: TGTGCCAGCAGTGCGGTGGGCGCGAACACCGGGGAGCTGTTTTTT. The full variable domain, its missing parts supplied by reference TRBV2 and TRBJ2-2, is EPEVTQTPSHQVTQMGQEVILRCVPISNHLYFYWYRQILGQKVEFLVSFYNNEISEKSEIFDDQFSVERPDGSNFTLKIRSTKLEDSAMYFCASSAVGANTGELFFGEGSRLTVL.

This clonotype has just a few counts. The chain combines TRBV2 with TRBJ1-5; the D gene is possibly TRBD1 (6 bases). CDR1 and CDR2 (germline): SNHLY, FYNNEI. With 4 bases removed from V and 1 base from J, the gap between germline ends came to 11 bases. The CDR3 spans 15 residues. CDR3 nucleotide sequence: TGTGCCAGCAGTGGGGGTCAGGGGAGCAATCAGCCCCAGCATTTT. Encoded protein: CASSGGQGSNQPQHF.

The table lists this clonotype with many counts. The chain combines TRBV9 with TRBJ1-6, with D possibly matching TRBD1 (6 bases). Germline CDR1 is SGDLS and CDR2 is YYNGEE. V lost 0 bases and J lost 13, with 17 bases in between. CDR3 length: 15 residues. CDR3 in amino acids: CASSVGDRPNWPLHF. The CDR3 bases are TGTGCCAGCAGCGTAGGCGACAGGCCCAATTGGCCCCTCCACTTT.

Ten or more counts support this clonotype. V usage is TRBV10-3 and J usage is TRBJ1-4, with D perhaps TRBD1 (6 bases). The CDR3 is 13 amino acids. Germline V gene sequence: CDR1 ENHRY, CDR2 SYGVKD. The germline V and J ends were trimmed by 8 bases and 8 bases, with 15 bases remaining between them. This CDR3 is CAIAWGLEEKLFF. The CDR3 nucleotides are TGTGCCATCGCCTGGGGGCTTGAGGAAAAACTGTTTTTT.

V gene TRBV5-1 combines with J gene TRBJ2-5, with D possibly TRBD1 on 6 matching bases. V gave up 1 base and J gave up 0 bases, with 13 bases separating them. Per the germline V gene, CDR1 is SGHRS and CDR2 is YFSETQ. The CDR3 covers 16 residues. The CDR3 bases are TGCGCCAGCAGCTTGTATGGGACACCGTACCAAGAGACCCAGTACTTC. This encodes CASSLYGTPYQETQYF.

CDR3 nucleotides: TGCAGTGCCATGGGAGGGACGAACACCGGGGAGCTGTTTTTT. Its protein product is CSAMGGTNTGELFF. The V gene is TRBV20-1, the J gene TRBJ2-2, with 7 bases that match TRBD2. The CDR3 spans 14 residues. The junction had 4 bases not matched to a gene; V was cut back by 6 bases and J by 0 bases. Germline V gene lookup returns CDR1 DFQATT and CDR2 SNEGSKA (reference sequence).

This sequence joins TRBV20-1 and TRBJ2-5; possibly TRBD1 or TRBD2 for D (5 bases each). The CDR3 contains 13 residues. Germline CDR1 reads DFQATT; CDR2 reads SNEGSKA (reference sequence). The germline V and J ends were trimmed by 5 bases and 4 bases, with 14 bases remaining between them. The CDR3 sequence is CSARLLGVETQYF. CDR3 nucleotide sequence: TGCAGTGCTCGACTCCTGGGGGTAGAGACCCAGTACTTC.

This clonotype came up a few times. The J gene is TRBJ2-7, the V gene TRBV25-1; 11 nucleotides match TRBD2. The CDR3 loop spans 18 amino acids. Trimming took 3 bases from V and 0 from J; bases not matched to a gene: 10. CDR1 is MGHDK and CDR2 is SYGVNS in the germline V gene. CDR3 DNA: TGTGCCAGCAGTGAGGTAGCGGGAGGGCCCTCGAGCTCCTACGAGCAGTACTTC. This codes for CASSEVAGGPSSSYEQYF.

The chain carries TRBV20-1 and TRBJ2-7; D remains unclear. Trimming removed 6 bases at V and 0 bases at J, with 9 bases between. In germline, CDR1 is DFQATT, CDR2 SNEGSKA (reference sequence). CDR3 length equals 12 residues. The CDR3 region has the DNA TGCAGTGCACAGAGGAGCTCCTACGAGCAGTACTTC. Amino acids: CSAQRSSYEQYF.

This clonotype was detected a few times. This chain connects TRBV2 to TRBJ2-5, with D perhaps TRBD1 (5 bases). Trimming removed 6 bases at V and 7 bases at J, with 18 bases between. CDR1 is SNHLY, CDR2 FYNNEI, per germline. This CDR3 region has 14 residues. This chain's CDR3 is CASSDEPGMGTQYF. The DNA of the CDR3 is TGTGCCAGCAGCGACGAACCAGGGATGGGGACCCAGTACTTC.

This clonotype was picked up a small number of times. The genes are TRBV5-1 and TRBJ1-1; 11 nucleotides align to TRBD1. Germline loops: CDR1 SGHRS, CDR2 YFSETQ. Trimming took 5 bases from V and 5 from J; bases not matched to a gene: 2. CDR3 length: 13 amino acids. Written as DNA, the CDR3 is TGCGCCAGCAGGGACAGGGGGCTTACTGAAGCTTTCTTT. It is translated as CASRDRGLTEAFF.

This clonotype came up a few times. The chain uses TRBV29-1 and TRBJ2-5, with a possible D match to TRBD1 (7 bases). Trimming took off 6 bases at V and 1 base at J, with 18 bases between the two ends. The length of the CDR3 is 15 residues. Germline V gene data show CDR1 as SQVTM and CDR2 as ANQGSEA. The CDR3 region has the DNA TGCAGCGTGGGCGGGGACAGATCCTTCCAAGAGACCCAGTACTTC. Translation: CSVGGDRSFQETQYF.

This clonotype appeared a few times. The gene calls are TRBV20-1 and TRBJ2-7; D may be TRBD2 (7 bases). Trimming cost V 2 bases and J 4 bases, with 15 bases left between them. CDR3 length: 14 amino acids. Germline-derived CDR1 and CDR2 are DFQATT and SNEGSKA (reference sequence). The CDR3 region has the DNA TGCAGTGCTAGACCCGAGGAGGGGGGGTACGAGCAGTACGTC. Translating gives CSARPEEGGYEQYV.

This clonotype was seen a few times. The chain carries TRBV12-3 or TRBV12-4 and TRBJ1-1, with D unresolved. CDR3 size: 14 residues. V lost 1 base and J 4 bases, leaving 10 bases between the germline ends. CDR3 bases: TGTGCCAGCAGTTTAGAACCGGGGAGCACTGAAGCTTTCTTT. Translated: CASSLEPGSTEAFF.

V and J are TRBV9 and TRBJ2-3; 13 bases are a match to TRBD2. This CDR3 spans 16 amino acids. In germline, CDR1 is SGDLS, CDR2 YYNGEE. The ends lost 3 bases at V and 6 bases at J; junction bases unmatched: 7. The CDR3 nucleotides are TGTGCCAGCAGCGGACTAGCGGGAGGACCAAAGGATACGCAGTATTTT. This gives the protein CASSGLAGGPKDTQYF. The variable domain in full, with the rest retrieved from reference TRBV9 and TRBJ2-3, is DSGVTQTPKHLITATGQRVTLRCSPRSGDLSVYWYQQSLDQGLQFLIQYYNGEERAKGNILERFSAQQFPDLHSELNLSSLELGDSALYFCASSGLAGGPKDTQYFGPGTRLTVL.

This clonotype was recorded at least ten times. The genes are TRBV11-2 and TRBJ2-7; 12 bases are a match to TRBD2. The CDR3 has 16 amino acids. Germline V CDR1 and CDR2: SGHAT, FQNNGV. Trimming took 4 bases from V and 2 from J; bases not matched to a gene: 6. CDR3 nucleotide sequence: TGTGCCAGCAGCTCGACTAGCGGGAGAAGGGCCTACGAGCAGTACTTC. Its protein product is CASSSTSGRRAYEQYF.

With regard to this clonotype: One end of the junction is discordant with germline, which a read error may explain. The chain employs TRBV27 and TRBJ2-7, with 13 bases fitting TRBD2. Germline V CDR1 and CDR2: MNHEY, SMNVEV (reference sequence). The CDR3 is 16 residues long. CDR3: CASSPRTSGGSYEQHF. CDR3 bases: TGTGCCAGCAGTCCCCGGACTAGCGGGGGCTCCTACGAGCAGCACTTC.

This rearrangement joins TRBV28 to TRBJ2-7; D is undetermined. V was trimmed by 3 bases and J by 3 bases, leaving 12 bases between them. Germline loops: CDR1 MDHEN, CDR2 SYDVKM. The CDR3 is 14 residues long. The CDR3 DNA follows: TGTGCCAGCAGTTTGTCAGTCCTCTACTACGAGCAGTACTTC. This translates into CASSLSVLYYEQYF.